The 6 T cell receptor beta chains below were found in one sample sequenced in a study of beta chain features in type 1 diabetes. Expressed TCRB transcripts were sequenced, since all the RNA that had been isolated was reverse transcribed. The method was immunoSEQ multiplex PCR; TCRdb's version includes in-frame clones alone and lacks a portion of them. The table includes over 700,000 clones, 15% to 20% detected once. The sequencing sample was made of naive CD4+ T cells from blood. These receptors were taken from a woman under 30 in good health.

The V and J genes are TRBV10-3 and TRBJ2-7, with 11 bases aligning to TRBD2. This CDR3 is built from 15 residues. CDR1 is ENHRY and CDR2 is SYGVKD in the germline V gene. Unmatched junction bases numbered 7, after V lost 6 bases and J lost 3 bases. The CDR3 nucleotides read TGTGCCATCAGAAACCCGGGACTAGCGGACTACGAGCAGTACTTC. It yields the protein CAIRNPGLADYEQYF.

A few counts support this clone. The rearrangement uses TRBV4-2 and TRBJ1-3; tentatively, D is TRBD1 (6 bases). Germline loops: CDR1 LGHNA, CDR2 YNFKEQ. CDR3 size: 16 residues. Trimming stripped 4 bases from V and 2 bases from J, with 15 bases between. Here the CDR3 reads CASSRSDRTPGNTIYF. CDR3 sequence (DNA): TGTGCCAGCAGCCGATCAGACAGGACACCTGGAAACACCATATATTTT.

Only one count was recorded for this clone. The V and J genes are TRBV11-1 and TRBJ2-3; no clear D gene. Germline values: CDR1 SGHAT, CDR2 FQDESV (reference sequence). The CDR3 length is 13 residues. Trimming pared 5 bases from V and 4 bases from J, leaving 10 bases between. The CDR3 bases are TGTGCCAGCAGCCCCCGTGCACCAGATACGCAGTATTTT. Translating gives CASSPRAPDTQYF. The full variable domain, rest sourced from reference TRBV11-1 and TRBJ2-3, is EAEVAQSPRYKITEKSQAVAFWCDPISGHATLYWYRQILGQGPELLVQFQDESVVDDSQLPKDRFSAERLKGVDSTLKIQPAELGDSAMYLCASSPRAPDTQYFGPGTRLTVL.

This clone occurred a few times. This rearrangement joins TRBV19 to TRBJ1-5, with D hard to call. V was trimmed by 3 bases and J by 6 bases, leaving 6 bases between them. In germline, CDR1 is LNHDA, CDR2 SQIVND (reference sequence). The CDR3 length is 12 residues. In DNA form, the CDR3 reads TGTGCCAGTAGTATTATCGGTCAGCCCCAGCATTTT. It is translated as CASSIIGQPQHF. Full variable domain (outside the CDR3, taken from reference TRBV19 and TRBJ1-5): DGGITQSPKYLFRKEGQNVTLSCEQNLNHDAMYWYRQDPGQGLRLIYYSQIVNDFQKGDIAEGYSVSREKKESFPLTVTSAQKNPTAFYLCASSIIGQPQHFGDGTRLSIL.

J is TRBJ2-3 and V is TRBV27; 12 bases match TRBD2. V lost 2 bases, J lost 6 bases, and 3 bases stayed unmatched. This CDR3 region has 15 residues. The germline V gene has CDR1 MNHEY and CDR2 SMNVEV (reference sequence). The chain's CDR3 is CASSLGLAGPDTQYF. The DNA for the CDR3 is TGTGCCAGCAGTTTAGGACTAGCGGGACCCGATACGCAGTATTTT.

This clone turned up a few times. The chain carries TRBV23-1 and TRBJ2-1; D might be TRBD2 (6 bases). TRBV23-1 is marked as an open reading frame, function uncertain. Trimming left V 0 bases short and J 6 bases short, with 36 bases between. CDR3 length equals 23 residues. CDR3 residues: CASSQSGNFVAAGGKRLCNEQFF. The CDR3 coding sequence is TGCGCCAGCAGTCAATCGGGGAATTTTGTGGCGGCTGGAGGGAAGAGGTTGTGCAATGAGCAGTTCTTC.